This is a list of T cell receptor beta chains from one sample in a study of pediatric ulcerative colitis. Generated by immunoSEQ multiplex PCR, the TCRdb table keeps only in-frame clones and is missing some. The sample has over 35,000 clones, around 78% seen once. The material sequenced was blood. The receptors originated from a girl between 5 and 17 years old with moderate ulcerative colitis. The conserved cysteine and the conserved F or W are not part of the CDR3 here.

>TRBV5-4|TRBJ2-7
ASSSPSGRASYEQY
>TRBV18|TRBJ2-2
ASSPLSGESGGELF
>TRBV28|TRBJ2-2
ASRDRGRRQNTGELF
>TRBV2|TRBJ1-1
ASMATGYLPEAF
>TRBV19|TRBJ2-5
ASSLETSFETQY
>TRBV19|TRBJ1-1
ASSTAMRTEAF
>TRBV27|TRBJ1-2
ASTTGGVTESGYT
>TRBV10-2|TRBJ2-7
ASSQRRGSSYEQY
>TRBV30|TRBJ2-5
AWRSGLAGGQETQY
>TRBV21-1|TRBJ1-1
ASSKGEVRRDLRGAF
>TRBV7-9|TRBJ1-2
ASSWGTDIPYGYT
>TRBV7-2|TRBJ2-3
ASSTQSGAGGPDTQY
>TRBV29-1|TRBJ2-7
SVMSDSSYEQY
>TRBV13|TRBJ2-7
ASSLGSGDEQY
>TRBV14|TRBJ1-6
ASSQAMSSYNSPLH
>TRBV6-4|TRBJ2-3
ASSDSWLAALRPHRLGAQY
>TRBV5-6|TRBJ2-7
ASSLVRASSYEQY
>TRBV7-9|TRBJ1-3
ASSLARQGSGNTIY
>TRBV28|TRBJ2-1
ASSGPYNEQF
>TRBV5-1|TRBJ2-3
ASSQDRGTDTQY
>TRBV30|TRBJ2-5
AYLMEAQETQY
>TRBV29-1|TRBJ2-5
SVDGQGVETQY
>TRBV5-1|TRBJ2-5
ASSLSPGQETQY
>TRBV13|TRBJ2-3
ASSGNPGLRITTDTQY
>TRBV27|TRBJ2-1
ASRPVAGGFNEQF
>TRBV9|TRBJ2-1
ASSVGVGAGLGNEQF
>TRBV9|TRBJ2-2
ASSVEGTGVAGELF
>TRBV19|TRBJ1-2
ASSPGTGFNYGYT
>TRBV20-1|TRBJ2-4
SAITKNIQY
>TRBV10-1|TRBJ2-2
ASSESGGGPRELF
>TRBV18|TRBJ2-1
ASSPGQGNEQF
>TRBV18|TRBJ1-6
ASSQYNSPLH
>TRBV6-5|TRBJ2-7
ASSYPTRGYEQY
>TRBV18|TRBJ1-6
ASSPRAQEDSPLH
>TRBV4-1|TRBJ2-7
ASSQDFRVGFRNEQY
>TRBV5-4|TRBJ1-2
ASSLGDNYGYT
>TRBV10-1|TRBJ2-3
ASSESTLASQPDTQY
>TRBV7-2|TRBJ1-3
ASSPAQLSSGNTIY
>TRBV19|TRBJ2-7
ASSQGGVPLREQY
>TRBV6-5|TRBJ1-6
ASSRGQGGNSPLH
>TRBV9|TRBJ1-2
ASSVDENYGYT
>TRBV4-1|TRBJ2-7
ASSPTGVVDEQY
>TRBV18|TRBJ1-1
ASSPPPVGTEAF
>TRBV2|TRBJ2-7
ATKRDDRDPPYEQY
>TRBV7-8|TRBJ2-6
ASSWLDSTLGGANVLT
>TRBV2|TRBJ2-7
ASRGTQGGYEQY
>TRBV6-1|TRBJ2-5
ASTPRASGETQY
>TRBV28|TRBJ2-5
ASSLHLGQGKETQY
>TRBV9|TRBJ2-1
ASSASGGIYNEQF
>TRBV7-8|TRBJ1-2
ASSSRIDNYGYT
>TRBV20-1|TRBJ2-7
SARPSYEQY
>TRBV5-1|TRBJ1-4
ASSWRGTGEDEKLF
>TRBV7-9|TRBJ1-2
ASSFSPAANYGYT
>TRBV7-2|TRBJ1-1
ASSLGSEAF
>TRBV28|TRBJ2-1
ASSPGTNLRNEQF